These 27 T cell receptor beta chains share one sample of origin, sequenced in a study of cytomegalovirus exposure and HLA in healthy donors. The PCR was carried out with 60 Vbeta primers and 13 Jbeta primers. Generated by immunoSEQ multiplex PCR, the TCRdb table keeps only in-frame clones and is missing some. Here the sample spans roughly 240,000 clones, 82% being singletons. Sequencing was carried out using PBMCs. These receptor sequences come from a woman in her thirties or forties in good health and CMV-seropositive.

The chain combines TRBV5-4 with TRBJ2-7; possibly TRBD2 for D (6 bases). Trimming removed 4 bases from V and 3 bases from J, with 14 bases in between. Germline lookup yields CDR1 SGHNT and CDR2 YYREEE (reference sequence). The length of the CDR3 is 14 residues. This chain's CDR3 is CASSPGGGYYEQYF. As DNA, the CDR3 is TGTGCCAGCAGCCCCGGTGGAGGGTACTACGAGCAGTACTTC.

A remark on this clone: The same CDR3 can be traced to other DNA sequences in this sample. V and J are TRBV11-3 and TRBJ2-2, with TRBD1 identical over 7 bases. CDR1 and CDR2 from the germline V gene are SGHNT and YENEEA. J lost 6 bases, V lost 4 bases, and 2 bases had no gene match. The CDR3 contains 13 residues. Written as DNA, the CDR3 is TGTGCCAGCAGCTCCGACAGGGCCGGGGAGCTGTTTTTT. It yields the protein CASSSDRAGELFF.

Only one count was recorded for this clone. The V call is TRBV7-8, the J call TRBJ1-2; 7 bases align to TRBD1. Per germline, CDR1 SGHVS and CDR2 FQNEAQ. This CDR3 has 15 residues. Trimming took 0 bases from V and 5 from J; bases not matched to a gene: 6. The CDR3 is CASSLAAQGGYGYTF. In DNA, the CDR3 is TGTGCCAGCAGCTTAGCGGCTCAGGGGGGTTATGGCTACACCTTC.

V gene TRBV4-1 combines with J gene TRBJ2-3; 14 positions match TRBD2. The germline CDR1 and CDR2 sequences are MGHRA and YSYEKL. The V and J ends lost 2 bases and 5 bases, in that order; junction bases with no gene match: 6. This CDR3 comprises 17 residues. The DNA of the CDR3 is TGCGCCAGCAGCCAACCGACTAGCGGGGGGGTGAAAGATACGCAGTATTTT. This gives the protein CASSQPTSGGVKDTQYF.

V gene TRBV10-3 combines with J gene TRBJ2-7, with 10 bases that match TRBD1. CDR1 is ENHRY and CDR2 is SYGVKD in the germline V gene. The V gene end was trimmed by 7 bases and the J gene end by 2 bases; junction bases not matched to a gene: 5. The CDR3 sequence is 14 residues long. CDR3 amino acids: CAITPTGGTYEQYF. As DNA, the CDR3 is TGTGCCATCACCCCGACAGGGGGCACCTACGAGCAGTACTTC.

This chain joins TRBV6-5 and TRBJ2-5, with D maybe TRBD2 (6 bases). This CDR3 has 15 amino acids. V was clipped by 7 bases and J by 5 bases, with 20 bases between them. In germline, CDR1 is MNHEY, CDR2 SVGAGI. CDR3 nucleotide sequence: TGTGCCAGCATTCCTCCCGGAGGAGGGGTGGAGACCCAGTACTTC. Its protein is CASIPPGGGVETQYF.

CDR3 in DNA: TGTGCCAGCAGTGAGTGGGGGAGGGTATTCCAGCCCCAGCATTTT. Encoded protein: CASSEWGRVFQPQHF. The chain carries TRBV2 and TRBJ1-5; D might be TRBD1 (5 bases). The CDR3 spans 15 residues. V gave up 3 bases and J gave up 7 bases, with 16 bases separating them. Per germline, CDR1 SNHLY and CDR2 FYNNEI.

On this clone: The junction differs from germline at one of its ends, possibly a read error. The J gene is TRBJ2-7, the V gene TRBV7-9; D gene uncertain. From germline, CDR1 is SEHNR and CDR2 FQNEAQ (reference sequence). CDR3 length: 12 amino acids. The CDR3 DNA reads TGTTCCAGCAGCAGCAGACTCTACGAGCAGTACTTC. As protein: CSSSSRLYEQYF.

Many counts were recorded for this clone. J is TRBJ2-1 and V is TRBV10-1; 12 positions agree with TRBD2. V trimming: 3 bases; J trimming: 8 bases; junction bases outside the gene matches: 5. The CDR3 has 15 residues. Per germline, CDR1 WNHNN and CDR2 SYGVQD (reference sequence). The CDR3 DNA sequence: TGCGCCAGCAGTGACAGGACTAGCGGGATCCATGAGCAGTTCTTC. It yields the protein CASSDRTSGIHEQFF.

This clone was recorded a few times. The genes are TRBV27 and TRBJ2-5; D remains ambiguous. The ends were cut back, 3 bases at V and 4 bases at J, with 6 bases in the middle. There are 12 residues in the CDR3. The V gene's germline CDR1 is MNHEY and CDR2 SMNVEV (reference sequence). CDR3 DNA: TGTGCCAGCAGTTTCACTGGAGAGACCCAGTACTTC. Its protein product is CASSFTGETQYF.

The chain uses TRBV10-1 and TRBJ2-2, with a weak D call TRBD2 (6 bases). V was trimmed by 0 bases and J by 5 bases, leaving 7 bases between them. Germline V gene data show CDR1 as WNHNN and CDR2 as SYGVQD (reference sequence). The CDR3 runs 14 residues. This CDR3 reads CASSESGLTGELFF. CDR3 nucleotide sequence: TGCGCCAGCAGTGAGTCAGGACTAACCGGGGAGCTGTTTTTT.

This clone was found once. The J gene is TRBJ2-5, the V gene TRBV9; 10 nucleotides match TRBD2. The germline V gene has CDR1 SGDLS and CDR2 YYNGEE. J was trimmed by 4 bases and V by 4 bases; bases with no gene match: 10. CDR3 length: 16 amino acids. In DNA, the CDR3 is TGTGCCAGCAGCCTTTCTAGCGGGAGAGGCGTAGAGACCCAGTACTTC. Amino acid sequence: CASSLSSGRGVETQYF.

The chain couples TRBV5-3 to TRBJ1-5, with 8 positions matching TRBD1. TRBV5-3 is classed as an ORF, of uncertain function. Trimming removed 7 bases from V and 3 bases from J; junction bases left unmatched: 15. There are 17 residues in the CDR3. CDR3 residues: CARAGERDRSFNQPQHF. CDR3 nucleotide sequence: TGTGCCAGAGCTGGGGAGCGGGACAGGTCCTTCAATCAGCCCCAGCATTTT.

This chain uses TRBV10-1 with TRBJ1-5, with D possibly matching TRBD1 (5 bases). CDR3 length: 14 amino acids. V was pared by 3 bases and J by 7 bases, with 13 bases between. Germline V lookup: CDR1 WNHNN, CDR2 SYGVQD (reference sequence). CDR3 bases: TGCGCCAGCAGTGATAACAGGAGGGACCAGCCCCAGCATTTT. It translates to CASSDNRRDQPQHF.

The V gene is TRBV7-9, the J gene TRBJ1-4; D uncertain. The CDR3 length is 15 residues. With 5 bases removed from V and 4 bases from J, the gap between germline ends came to 14 bases. Germline V gives CDR1 SEHNR, CDR2 FQNEAQ (reference sequence). The CDR3 sequence: CASSPWTGGNEKLFF. CDR3 coding DNA: TGTGCCAGCAGCCCCTGGACGGGAGGTAATGAAAAACTGTTTTTT.

This chain uses TRBV18 with TRBJ2-3; 13 bases map to TRBD2. Germline V gene data show CDR1 as KGHSH and CDR2 as LQKENI. V gave up 1 base and J gave up 6 bases; unmatched junction bases: 4. CDR3 length: 16 residues. The CDR3 loop is CASSPRTSGSTDTQYF. In nucleotides, the CDR3 is TGTGCCAGCTCACCACGGACTAGCGGGAGTACGGATACGCAGTATTTT.

The rearrangement joins TRBV6-5 to TRBJ1-1, with D possibly being TRBD1 (5 bases). V was trimmed by 2 bases and J by 8 bases, leaving 12 bases between them. Germline lookup yields CDR1 MNHEY and CDR2 SVGAGI. The CDR3 covers 13 residues. The CDR3 region has the DNA TGTGCCAGCAGTTACATGGGACTCGGGGAAGCTTTCTTT. Translated, it gives CASSYMGLGEAFF.

This chain uses TRBV13 with TRBJ1-1; 8 bases are shared with TRBD1. CDR1 is PRHDT, CDR2 FYEKMQ, per germline (reference sequence). There are 14 residues in the CDR3. Trimming removed 5 bases from V and 0 bases from J; junction bases left unmatched: 2. The CDR3 region has the DNA TGTGCCAGCAGCCAGGGGGCGGTGAACACTGAAGCTTTCTTT. Amino acids: CASSQGAVNTEAFF.

This clone appeared once. The junction departs from germline at one end; a sequencing error may be responsible. The chain uses TRBV6-1 and TRBJ2-2, with TRBD2 matching over 7 bases. CDR1 and CDR2 from the germline V gene are MNHNS and SASEGT. This CDR3 is built from 14 residues. CDR3 sequence (DNA): TGTGCCAGCCGCGGGGGAGCGGCCACCGGGGGGCTGTTTTTT. This codes for CASRGGAATGGLFF.

This clone was found once. J is TRBJ2-1 and V is TRBV28; 15 bases agree with TRBD2. CDR3 length: 15 amino acids. With V trimmed by 5 bases and J by 7 bases, 3 bases remained unmatched. Germline assignment: CDR1 MDHEN and CDR2 SYDVKM. The CDR3 sequence is CASSVGTSGRNEQFF. The CDR3 DNA reads as TGTGCCAGCAGTGTCGGGACTAGCGGGAGGAATGAGCAGTTCTTC.

This sequence joins TRBV7-9 and TRBJ2-1, with 12 bases aligning to TRBD2. J gave up 10 bases and V 3 bases, and 4 bases lay outside the gene matches. CDR3 size: 14 residues. Germline values: CDR1 SEHNR, CDR2 FQNEAQ (reference sequence). The CDR3 nucleotides read TGTGCCAGCAGCTTGGCTAGCGGGAGGGAGGAGCAGTTCTTC. Encoded protein: CASSLASGREEQFF.

This chain uses TRBV9 with TRBJ2-1, with TRBD1 matching 9 bases. Looked up from germline, CDR1 is SGDLS and CDR2 is YYNGEE. The V gene end was trimmed by 3 bases and the J gene end by 5 bases; junction bases not matched to a gene: 6. This CDR3 region has 15 residues. Here the CDR3 reads CASSASGTGNNEQFF. In nucleotides, the CDR3 is TGTGCCAGCAGCGCCTCCGGGACAGGGAACAATGAGCAGTTCTTC.

The chain is built from TRBV7-9 and TRBJ1-1; D not resolved. CDR1 is SEHNR and CDR2 is FQNEAQ in the germline V gene (reference sequence). CDR3 size: 14 residues. V gave up 5 bases and J gave up 0 bases, with 10 bases separating them. The CDR3 here is CASSSQNLNTEAFF. The CDR3 region has the DNA TGTGCCAGCAGCAGTCAGAACCTGAACACTGAAGCTTTCTTT.

J is TRBJ1-1 and V is TRBV25-1; TRBD1 matches 7 bases. With 2 bases clipped from V and 4 bases from J, the junction kept 7 bases outside the gene matches. In germline, CDR1 is MGHDK, CDR2 SYGVNS. This CDR3 contains 15 residues. The CDR3 is CASSELQGIRTEAFF. CDR3 DNA: TGTGCCAGCAGTGAACTACAGGGGATTCGCACTGAAGCTTTCTTT.

The chain joins TRBV29-1 to TRBJ1-4, with TRBD1 matching over 11 bases. There are 13 residues in the CDR3. CDR1 SQVTM and CDR2 ANQGSEA come from the germline V gene. With 6 bases clipped from V and 8 bases from J, the junction kept 5 bases outside the gene matches. The CDR3 bases are TGCAGCGTGGACAGGGGGCGACAAGAAAAACTGTTTTTT. It codes for CSVDRGRQEKLFF.

The rearrangement joins TRBV5-4 to TRBJ1-6; tentative D call: TRBD1 (5 bases). The V gene's germline CDR1 is SGHNT and CDR2 YYREEE (reference sequence). This CDR3 comprises 15 residues. V dropped 0 bases and J dropped 3 bases, with 7 bases sitting between them. The CDR3: CASSLGGVYNSPLHF. CDR3 in DNA: TGTGCCAGCAGCTTGGGGGGCGTCTATAATTCACCCCTCCACTTT.

CDR3 DNA sequence: TGTGCCAGTAGTATTGACGGTCGGGGCAATCAGCCCCAGCATTTT. Translating it yields CASSIDGRGNQPQHF. J is TRBJ1-5 and V is TRBV19, with D unclear. Germline V gene data show CDR1 as LNHDA and CDR2 as SQIVND (reference sequence). The ends were cut back, 3 bases at V and 2 bases at J, with 11 bases in the middle. CDR3 length: 15 residues.